This T cell receptor (beta chain) was sequenced for a study of cytomegalovirus exposure and HLA in healthy donors. Study summary: Drawn from HLA-typed donors, roughly 87 million unique TCRs were held in an early data release. Findings of the study overall: Most TCR sequences showed up rarely, but some public TCRs showed up in many donors. Under in vitro conditions, a few CMV-associated chains were confirmed as specific for CMV antigens. Exclusion applied to some V segments, including TRBV6-2 and TRBV6-3, as they were indistinguishable.

Germline CDR1 reads SGHRS; CDR2 reads YFSETQ. CDR3 length equals 18 residues. Between the trimmed V and J ends, which lost 4 bases and 1 base, there was a span of 23 bases. PCR amplification relied on 60 Vbeta primers (plus 13 Jbeta primers). Here immunoSEQ multiplex PCR was the method, and the copy in TCRdb shows in-frame clones only, minus some. The table shows approximately 120,000 clones, with 80% occurring only once. Note on this clone: Its antigen is unknown.

V usage is TRBV5-1 and J usage is TRBJ1-1; the D gene is possibly TRBD1 (5 bases). Sequenced input: PBMCs. This TCR derives from a man aged 25-45 years in good health and CMV-seropositive. As DNA, the CDR3 is TGCGCCAGCAGCCTAACAAGACAGCACTCTCGCTCGAACACTGAAGCTTTCTTT. Translated, it gives CASSLTRQHSRSNTEAFF. Together with reference TRBV5-1 and TRBJ1-1, the CDR3 gives the full variable domain: KAGVTQTPRYLIKTRGQQVTLSCSPISGHRSVSWYQQTPGQGLQFLFEYFSETQRNKGNFPGRFSGRQFSNSRSEMNVSTLELGDSALYLCASSLTRQHSRSNTEAFFGQGTRLTVV.